These 10 T cell receptor beta chains share one sample of origin, sequenced in a study of blood T cell repertoires in COVID-19. Generated by immunoSEQ multiplex PCR, the TCRdb table keeps only in-frame clones and is missing some. The data hold roughly 84,000 clones, with around 80% observed a single time. The sequenced sample consisted of peripheral blood. Receptors were obtained from a man aged 55 to 70 with COVID-19, enrolled during active disease.

J is TRBJ1-3 and V is TRBV9, with D perhaps matching TRBD1 (6 bases). The CDR3 has 17 residues. The germline gives CDR1 SGDLS, CDR2 YYNGEE. The V end was cut by 2 bases, the J end by 0 bases, with 15 bases between. Here the CDR3 DNA reads TGTGCCAGCAGCGTGAGGACAGCTGCCGACTCTGGAAACACCATATATTTT. Protein sequence: CASSVRTAADSGNTIYF. The full variable domain, rest sourced from reference TRBV9 and TRBJ1-3, is DSGVTQTPKHLITATGQRVTLRCSPRSGDLSVYWYQQSLDQGLQFLIQYYNGEERAKGNILERFSAQQFPDLHSELNLSSLELGDSALYFCASSVRTAADSGNTIYFGEGSWLTVV.

The J gene is TRBJ1-2, the V gene TRBV7-6, with D perhaps matching TRBD1 (6 bases). Trimming removed 5 bases at V and 5 bases at J, with 18 bases between. CDR1 and CDR2 from the germline V gene are SGHVS and FNYEAQ. The CDR3 contains 15 residues. DNA of the CDR3: TGTGCCAGCAGCCTGGGGGACATCGATGTTTATGGCTACACCTTC. Protein: CASSLGDIDVYGYTF.

The chain employs TRBV5-4 and TRBJ2-4; 10 nucleotides agree with TRBD2. Trimming took 3 bases from V and 2 from J; bases not matched to a gene: 8. CDR1 and CDR2 (germline): SGHNT, YYREEE (reference sequence). This CDR3 is 17 amino acids long. The CDR3 reads CASSSTERGGSKNIQYF. CDR3 bases: TGTGCCAGCAGCTCCACGGAGCGGGGGGGGTCCAAAAACATTCAGTACTTC.

V gene TRBV4-3 combines with J gene TRBJ1-4, with D maybe TRBD1 (5 bases). The CDR3 has 14 residues. V was pared by 1 base and J by 8 bases, with 11 bases between. Germline V CDR1 and CDR2: LGHNA, YSLEER. The CDR3, as DNA: TGCGCCAGCAGCCAAGGGCAGGGTCCCGAAAAACTGTTTTTT. It translates to CASSQGQGPEKLFF.

The rearrangement uses TRBV2 and TRBJ1-1; D call uncertain. The CDR3 length is 14 residues. Germline assignment: CDR1 SNHLY and CDR2 FYNNEI. The V end was cut by 7 bases, the J end by 1 base, with 13 bases between. In nucleotides, the CDR3 is TGTGCCAGCAAGCGGGGTTGGGCGAACACTGAAGCTTTCTTT. Protein sequence: CASKRGWANTEAFF.

V is TRBV5-6 and J is TRBJ1-5, with unresolved D. Per germline, CDR1 SGHDT and CDR2 YYEEEE. The CDR3 loop spans 14 amino acids. Trimming left V 3 bases short and J 6 bases short, with 13 bases between. The DNA of the CDR3 is TGTGCCAGCAGCTCAATCTCGGGAGCTCAGCCCCAGCATTTT. Protein sequence: CASSSISGAQPQHF.

This clone was observed a handful of times. V usage is TRBV27 and J usage is TRBJ1-5, with D possibly TRBD1 on 5 matching bases. CDR3 length: 16 amino acids. V was clipped by 5 bases and J by 2 bases, with 16 bases between them. The germline V gene encodes CDR1 MNHEY and CDR2 SMNVEV (reference sequence). The CDR3 DNA reads TGTGCCAGCAGTCACCTTGACAGCGGGGGCAATCAGCCCCAGCATTTT. This encodes CASSHLDSGGNQPQHF.

The genes are TRBV29-1 and TRBJ1-5; D not resolved. Trimming shortened V by 6 bases and J by 0 bases, and 9 bases separated the two germline ends. The CDR3 has 13 amino acids. Germline CDR1 reads SQVTM; CDR2 reads ANQGSEA. CDR3 amino acids: CSVREDSNQPQHF. CDR3 nucleotides: TGCAGCGTCCGAGAAGATAGCAATCAGCCCCAGCATTTT.

V usage is TRBV27 and J usage is TRBJ2-7, with a tentative D call TRBD2 (5 bases). V lost 2 bases and J 2 bases, leaving 7 bases between the germline ends. The CDR3 is 13 amino acids. Germline assignment: CDR1 MNHEY and CDR2 SMNVEV (reference sequence). In nucleotides, the CDR3 is TGTGCCAGCAGTTTAGGGCGGGCCTACGAGCAGTACTTC. As protein: CASSLGRAYEQYF.

V usage is TRBV11-2 and J usage is TRBJ1-3; no definite D call. CDR3 size: 12 residues. Germline lookup yields CDR1 SGHAT and CDR2 FQNNGV. Trimming took 1 base from V and 7 from J, leaving 5 bases between them. The CDR3 region has the DNA TGTGCCAGCAGCTTAGCTGCGAACACCATATATTTT. It encodes CASSLAANTIYF.